This entry lists 23 T cell receptor beta chains sequenced from one sample in a study of blood T cell repertoires in COVID-19. This table comes from immunoSEQ multiplex PCR, and its TCRdb copy is limited to in-frame clones, with some not included. This sample has just under 85,000 clones; more than 80% occur once, and the top ten carry around 29%. The sample consisted of peripheral blood. These TCRs come from a woman of 80 years or more with acute or convalescent COVID-19.

On this clone itself: Other DNA sequences in this sample translate to the same CDR3. The rearrangement links TRBV5-1 to TRBJ2-1; weak D call: TRBD2 (6 bases). The CDR3 extends over 15 amino acids. V gave up 4 bases and J gave up 1 base, with 12 bases separating them. CDR1 is SGHRS and CDR2 is YFSETQ in the germline V gene. CDR3 sequence (DNA): TGCGCCAGCAGCCCGGGGACTGGATCCTACAATGAGCAGTTCTTC. This translates into CASSPGTGSYNEQFF.

This clone was counted at least ten times. The J gene is TRBJ1-2, the V gene TRBV27; 9 bases line up with TRBD1. Trimming removed 2 bases from V and 8 bases from J; junction bases left unmatched: 3. The length of the CDR3 is 13 residues. The germline V gene has CDR1 MNHEY and CDR2 SMNVEV (reference sequence). CDR3 loop: CASSLDRGTGYTF. The CDR3 DNA follows: TGTGCCAGCAGTTTAGACAGGGGGACCGGCTACACCTTC.

CDR3 in DNA: TGCAGCGTCCACGCTGGGAGTGGGCAACGAGAGACCCAGTACTTC. This encodes CSVHAGSGQRETQYF. The rearrangement links TRBV29-1 to TRBJ2-5; weak D call: TRBD2 (5 bases). Trimming took 6 bases from V and 4 from J, leaving 21 bases between them. This CDR3 region has 15 residues. Germline V lookup: CDR1 SQVTM, CDR2 ANQGSEA.

The chain has TRBV29-1 and TRBJ2-1; TRBD1 matches at 8 bases. V was clipped by 8 bases and J by 0 bases; unmatched bases: 15. The CDR3 runs 17 residues. Germline lookup yields CDR1 SQVTM and CDR2 ANQGSEA. In DNA form, the CDR3 reads TGCAGCATCTACAGCCAGACAGGGGTAATCTCCTACAATGAGCAGTTCTTC. Translating gives CSIYSQTGVISYNEQFF.

This clone was found once. The chain has TRBV14 and TRBJ1-2; D is possibly TRBD1 (6 bases). In germline, CDR1 is SGHDN, CDR2 FVKESK. This CDR3 contains 17 residues. Trimming took off 3 bases at V and 2 bases at J, with 19 bases between the two ends. The CDR3 sequence is CASSQLPGDPGNYGYTF. CDR3 nucleotide sequence: TGTGCCAGCAGCCAGTTACCAGGGGACCCCGGGAACTATGGCTACACCTTC.

J is TRBJ1-1 and V is TRBV19; D is unresolved. This CDR3 is built from 13 residues. The germline V gene has CDR1 LNHDA and CDR2 SQIVND (reference sequence). V was pared by 3 bases and J by 4 bases, with 9 bases between. For the CDR3, the DNA is TGTGCCAGTAGTATTGGCCCGGGCACTGAAGCTTTCTTT. Translating it yields CASSIGPGTEAFF.

The J gene is TRBJ2-2, the V gene TRBV7-9, with 7 bases identical to TRBD1. Germline trimming cut 5 bases from V and 3 bases from J; bases unmatched to any gene: 3. This CDR3 has 14 residues. Germline CDR1 reads SEHNR; CDR2 reads FQNEAQ (reference sequence). This chain's CDR3 is CASSDRAYTGELFF. The CDR3 nucleotides read TGTGCCAGCAGCGACAGGGCATACACCGGGGAGCTGTTTTTT.

This chain links TRBV29-1 with TRBJ2-3; 12 bases are a match to TRBD2. This CDR3 has 14 residues. J lost 1 base, V lost 5 bases, and 1 base had no gene match. Germline V lookup: CDR1 SQVTM, CDR2 ANQGSEA. CDR3: CSVRTSGGTDTQYF. CDR3 in DNA: TGCAGCGTTAGGACTAGCGGGGGCACAGATACGCAGTATTTT.

The chain has TRBV7-2 and TRBJ2-1; D is unclear. V was clipped by 1 base and J by 5 bases, with 6 bases between them. Per the germline V gene, CDR1 is SGHTA and CDR2 is FQGNSA. This CDR3 is 13 amino acids long. DNA of the CDR3: TGTGCCAGCAGCTTAGGACTTAACAATGAGCAGTTCTTC. Residues: CASSLGLNNEQFF. The entire variable domain, with the rest obtained from reference TRBV7-2 and TRBJ2-1, is as follows: GAGVSQSPSNKVTEKGKDVELRCDPISGHTALYWYRQSLGQGLEFLIYFQGNSAPDKSGLPSDRFSAERTGGSVSTLTIQRTQQEDSAVYLCASSLGLNNEQFFGPGTRLTVL.

This chain links TRBV29-1 with TRBJ2-7, with TRBD2 matching 8 bases. This CDR3 spans 14 amino acids. Unmatched junction bases numbered 6, after V lost 3 bases and J lost 2 bases. CDR1 SQVTM and CDR2 ANQGSEA come from the germline V gene. Here the CDR3 DNA reads TGCAGCGTTGACGTTAGCGGGACCCCCTACGAGCAGTACTTC. Protein: CSVDVSGTPYEQYF.

The chain joins TRBV18 to TRBJ2-7; 7 nucleotides match TRBD2. V lost 3 bases, J lost 4 bases, and 3 bases stayed unmatched. The CDR3 totals 13 residues. Germline CDR1 and CDR2: KGHSH and LQKENI. The CDR3 here is CASSPRGDYEQYF. In DNA form, the CDR3 reads TGTGCCAGCTCACCCCGGGGGGATTACGAGCAGTACTTC.

This chain links TRBV19 with TRBJ1-1, with 8 bases aligning to TRBD1. From germline, CDR1 is LNHDA and CDR2 SQIVND (reference sequence). There are 15 residues in the CDR3. V gave up 5 bases and J gave up 0 bases; unmatched junction bases: 5. CDR3 DNA: TGTGCCAGTAGTTCGCAGGGGGCCCTGAACACTGAAGCTTTCTTT. Translating it yields CASSSQGALNTEAFF.

The genes are TRBV29-1 and TRBJ1-4, with D possibly TRBD1 on 5 matching bases. Germline CDR1 and CDR2: SQVTM and ANQGSEA. The CDR3 is made up of 13 amino acids. Trimming took 2 bases from V and 7 from J, leaving 11 bases between them. The CDR3 protein is CSVEPMGGEKLFF. CDR3 sequence (DNA): TGCAGCGTTGAACCCATGGGGGGTGAAAAACTGTTTTTT.

The CDR3 DNA follows: TGTGCCAGCAGTGGGGCAGGGGGTGGCTACACCTTC. Protein product: CASSGAGGGYTF. V usage is TRBV2 and J usage is TRBJ1-2; 7 nucleotides match TRBD1. The ends lost 4 bases at V and 7 bases at J; junction bases unmatched: 3. Germline V gives CDR1 SNHLY, CDR2 FYNNEI. The CDR3 covers 12 residues.

The genes are TRBV11-3 and TRBJ2-1, with unresolved D. Germline V gives CDR1 SGHNT, CDR2 YENEEA. This CDR3 has 13 amino acids. V dropped 2 bases and J dropped 7 bases, with 9 bases sitting between them. DNA for the CDR3: TGTGCCAGCAGCTTACACCGGGTTAATGAGCAGTTCTTC. Translation gives CASSLHRVNEQFF. Full variable domain (remainder filled in from reference TRBV11-3 and TRBJ2-1): EAGVVQSPRYKIIEKKQPVAFWCNPISGHNTLYWYLQNLGQGPELLIRYENEEAVDDSQLPKDRFSAERLKGVDSTLKIQPAELGDSAVYLCASSLHRVNEQFFGPGTRLTVL.

The chain joins TRBV28 to TRBJ2-3, with TRBD2 matching over 13 bases. Germline CDR1 and CDR2: MDHEN and SYDVKM. V lost 8 bases to trimming and J lost 3 bases; unmatched junction nucleotides: 8. CDR3 length: 16 amino acids. CDR3 DNA: TGTGCCAGCGGATCACCGGGACTAGCGGGGACAGATACGCAGTATTTT. Its translation: CASGSPGLAGTDTQYF.

The chain couples TRBV19 to TRBJ2-1; 10 bases are a match to TRBD1. The CDR3 loop spans 16 amino acids. The germline V gene has CDR1 LNHDA and CDR2 SQIVND (reference sequence). J gave up 8 bases and V 3 bases, and 10 bases lay outside the gene matches. CDR3 coding DNA: TGTGCCAGTAGTATGTCTGGGACAGGGGTTTTACATGAGCAGTTCTTC. Encoded protein: CASSMSGTGVLHEQFF.

The J gene is TRBJ1-1, the V gene TRBV6-4; perhaps TRBD1 as D (6 bases). In germline, CDR1 is MRHNA, CDR2 SNTAGT. Trimming left V 6 bases short and J 7 bases short, with 21 bases between. CDR3 size: 15 residues. The CDR3 here is CASSQGKNSGGEAFF. CDR3 nucleotides: TGTGCCAGCAGCCAGGGGAAGAACTCGGGCGGTGAAGCTTTCTTT.

This rearrangement joins TRBV18 to TRBJ2-2; 10 bases fit TRBD2. V was pared by 4 bases and J by 0 bases, with 2 bases of the junction left unmatched. The germline V gene encodes CDR1 KGHSH and CDR2 LQKENI. The CDR3 runs 16 residues. The CDR3 loop is CASSLGLAANTGELFF. Written as DNA, the CDR3 is TGTGCCAGCTCACTCGGACTAGCGGCGAACACCGGGGAGCTGTTTTTT. The full variable domain, in which reference TRBV18 and TRBJ2-2 provide the parts outside the CDR3, is NAGVMQNPRHLVRRRGQEARLRCSPMKGHSHVYWYRQLPEEGLKFMVYLQKENIIDESGMPKERFSAEFPKEGPSILRIQQVVRGDSAAYFCASSLGLAANTGELFFGEGSRLTVL.

V and J are TRBV7-2 and TRBJ1-3; 7 bases map to TRBD1. The CDR3 is made up of 15 amino acids. Trimming took 5 bases from V and 2 from J; bases not matched to a gene: 6. CDR1 is SGHTA and CDR2 is FQGNSA in the germline V gene. In nucleotides, the CDR3 is TGTGCCAGCAGCCCATATGACAGGGCTGGAAACACCATATATTTT. Translated: CASSPYDRAGNTIYF. The whole variable domain, filled in from reference TRBV7-2 and TRBJ1-3, reads GAGVSQSPSNKVTEKGKDVELRCDPISGHTALYWYRQSLGQGLEFLIYFQGNSAPDKSGLPSDRFSAERTGGSVSTLTIQRTQQEDSAVYLCASSPYDRAGNTIYFGEGSWLTVV.

In this sample, this clone turned up a few times. The V call is TRBV19, the J call TRBJ2-7; D is unresolved. V lost 3 bases and J lost 2, with 5 bases in between. Germline CDR1 LNHDA, CDR2 SQIVND (reference sequence). This CDR3 has 12 amino acids. The CDR3 reads CASSIPPYEQYF. As DNA, the CDR3 is TGTGCCAGTAGTATCCCTCCCTACGAGCAGTACTTC.

The chain is built from TRBV7-2 and TRBJ1-2; 8 bases are shared with TRBD1. The trim removed 5 bases at V and 5 bases at J, leaving 7 bases unmatched. The CDR3 is 14 residues long. CDR1 is SGHTA and CDR2 is FQGNSA in the germline V gene. The CDR3 region is CASSAQGAGYGYTF. Written as DNA, the CDR3 is TGTGCCAGCAGCGCGCAGGGGGCTGGTTATGGCTACACCTTC.

This clone showed up just once. The chain employs TRBV28 and TRBJ1-5, with 9 nucleotides matching TRBD1. CDR3 length: 15 amino acids. Germline V gene data show CDR1 as MDHEN and CDR2 as SYDVKM. The V gene end was trimmed by 3 bases and the J gene end by 4 bases; junction bases not matched to a gene: 4. The CDR3 nucleotides are TGTGCCAGCAGTTTTTCCGGGACAGGGAATCAGCCCCAGCATTTT. Translation: CASSFSGTGNQPQHF. Complete variable domain (other parts from reference TRBV28 and TRBJ1-5): DVKVTQSSRYLVKRTGEKVFLECVQDMDHENMFWYRQDPGLGLRLIYFSYDVKMKEKGDIPEGYSVSREKKERFSLILESASTNQTSMYLCASSFSGTGNQPQHFGDGTRLSIL.